This TCR beta chain was captured by sequencing in a study of shared clonotypes between healthy human individuals (dated by TCRdb to 2020 to 2021). Context from the whole study: The cohort comprised a couple of women and a few men aged 18 to 49 years. To estimate repertoire size and how much clonotype sharing occurs between individuals, the study deeply sequenced the blood TCR repertoires of 5 or 6 healthy adults. Libraries were prepared and TCR repertoires were sequenced by different laboratories using diverse techniques, in order to increase sequencing depth and limit assay-specific biases. For each donor, CD4 naive and CD4 memory were each given three plates, CD8 naive was given two plates, and CD8 memory was given one plate. Leukapheresis yielded between about 0.94 and 9 billion PBMCs per donor.

As to this clone: There is no known antigen for this receptor. No base-level quality is on record; no much larger clone is a single base apart.

Using the deep immunoSEQ assay, multiplex PCR amplified TCR CDR3 regions from genomic DNA. Extracted genomic DNA from each cell subset was spread evenly across all wells of several immunoSEQ 96-well plates, with each plate serving as a replicate. For sorted subsets, each replicate PCR was loaded with 200 to 250 ng genomic DNA, equivalent to roughly 30,000 T cell genomes. Purified libraries were quantified with a Qubit 3.0 fluorometer, sized on a Bioanalyzer 2100, and re-quantified with the KAPA Library Quantification kit. A separate single-read 150-cycle Illumina NextSeq 550 flow cell was used to sequence each immunoSEQ 96-well plate. As for the original processing: The immunoSEQ output contained only junctional sequences without quality scores, so filtering could not match that applied to full-length reads. Sequences were annotated with PyIR, a Python wrapper for IgBLAST v1.9, and V/J genes and CDR3 were assigned using IMGT germline references. Reads were removed for weak V/J assignments (E-value above 1e-6), missing CDR3, stop codons, out-of-frame junctions, or ambiguous translated residues. A V3J clonotype was defined by an identical inferred V gene, J gene, and CDR3 amino acid sequence. The percentage overlap between two repertoires was calculated by dividing the number of shared unique clonotypes by the size of the smaller repertoire. Three approaches were used to assess repertoire richness: RTK rarefaction, the Chao1 estimator, and Recon v2.1 estimates of unobserved clonotypes. For all TCRbeta clonotypes obtained by the gDNA method from a handful of donors, generation probabilities were computed with OLGA. TCRdb obtained this table from immuneACCESS and retained in-frame rearrangements with V and J assigned. These tables miss some clones; where compared with another copy, unresolved V genes account for less than half of the shortfall, and the remainder is unexplained. V and J calls plus clone size are reproduced from that table; the DNA served to infer D and trimming. For this sample the table gives millions of clones, of which approximately 94% were detected only once. The ten largest clones add up to around 1.1% of the sample.

Study-wide conclusions, independent of this receptor: Only blood was sampled, and tissue TCR repertoires likely differ from those in blood. Compared with non-shared clonotypes, clonotypes shared by all four sorted-subset donors had higher generation probabilities. Larger estimated clonotype richness was generally found for naive subsets than for memory subsets. Sharing across a handful of donors was observed for about 5% of naive CD4, 3.5% of naive CD8, 2.3% of memory CD4, and around 0.4% of memory CD8 clonotypes. Even with the large sequencing depth, rarefaction of the sorted-subset datasets indicated that sequencing was incomplete. Pairwise subsampling led to the expectation that sequencing depth would affect the degree of clonotype sharing among donors. The genetic and exposure-history diversity represented was limited by the small number of donors.

CD8 naive samples were CD45RO-negative cells positively selected for CCR7, giving a CD45RA+CCR7+ population that excluded TemRA cells. The donors were healthy, HIV-negative adults with no recently reported acute infections or vaccinations. Every donor was a Caucasian adult residing in Nashville, Tennessee, USA. Blood was obtained by leukapheresis, after which PBMCs were separated by Ficoll-Histopaque density gradient centrifugation and cryopreserved in liquid nitrogen vapor phase. Purity and quantity of every magnetically sorted T cell population were checked by analytical flow cytometry. Genomic DNA was isolated from every sorted fraction and measured by UV absorbance on a Nanodrop 2000c. Material: naive CD8+ T cells sorted from blood. This specimen's cell subset or site label, interpreted: CD45RA+CCR7+. This TCR was sampled from a man between 18 and 29 years old in good health.

The nucleotides are TGTGCCACCGGAGAGGTTAGCTCCTACGAGCAGTACTTC. This yields the protein CATGEVSSYEQYF. The rearrangement combines TRBV28 with TRBJ2-7; the D gene is unclear. From a lookup of the germline V gene, CDR1 and CDR2 are MDHEN and SYDVKM. The CDR3 covers 13 residues, taking in both the cysteine and the phenylalanine. Just the 39-base CDR3 DNA is kept, in frame starting at base 1. Cut back by 10 bases and 0 bases, the V and J ends lie 13 bases apart.